Each of the 14 T cell receptor beta chains below was sequenced from the same sample in a study of cytomegalovirus exposure and HLA in healthy donors. In the PCR, 60 Vbeta and 13 Jbeta primers were used. TCRdb's copy holds only in-frame clones and misses some; the assay was immunoSEQ multiplex PCR. The sample records about 130,000 clones, 79% being singletons. The sequencing input was PBMCs. The receptors derive from a man between 18 and 35 years old in good health and CMV-seronegative.

This clone has a handful of counts. The chain couples TRBV14 to TRBJ2-1; tentatively, D is TRBD1 (6 bases). V lost 0 bases and J lost 1, with 10 bases in between. The CDR3 spans 16 residues. Germline V lookup: CDR1 SGHDN, CDR2 FVKESK. The CDR3, as DNA: TGTGCCAGCAGCCAAGACCCAGGGGATTCCTACAATGAGCAGTTCTTC. Amino acid sequence: CASSQDPGDSYNEQFF.

V gene TRBV6-5 combines with J gene TRBJ2-5, with D perhaps TRBD2 (5 bases). TRBJ2-7 explains the end of the DNA better; the J call may be wrong. The CDR3 extends over 14 amino acids. The germline V gene has CDR1 MNHEY and CDR2 SVGAGI. In nucleotides, the CDR3 is TGTGCCAGCAGTTACGCCCAAACTAGAGGCGAGCAGTACTTC. It is translated as CASSYAQTRGEQYF.

Here the CDR3 reads CASRQGAYNEQFF. Written as DNA, the CDR3 is TGTGCCAGCAGACAGGGGGCGTACAATGAGCAGTTCTTC. This chain uses TRBV28 with TRBJ2-1; 9 nucleotides align to TRBD1. Per the germline V gene, CDR1 is MDHEN and CDR2 is SYDVKM. The length of the CDR3 is 13 residues. V was pared by 6 bases and J by 4 bases, with 1 base of the junction left unmatched.

The rearrangement links TRBV27 to TRBJ1-5, with TRBD1 matching 7 bases. This CDR3 is built from 18 residues. V trimming: 8 bases; J trimming: 2 bases; junction bases outside the gene matches: 18. In germline, CDR1 is MNHEY, CDR2 SMNVEV (reference sequence). CDR3 nucleotides: TGTGCCAGCTCTGCCCTCGGACAGGATAGAGGGGGCAATCAGCCCCAGCATTTT. Its protein product is CASSALGQDRGGNQPQHF.

The rearrangement links TRBV30 to TRBJ2-1, with 10 bases identical to TRBD2. Unmatched junction bases numbered 13, after V lost 3 bases and J lost 8 bases. Looked up from germline, CDR1 is GTSNPN and CDR2 is SVGIG (reference sequence). There are 16 residues in the CDR3. CDR3: CAWSRGLAGVFDEQFF. DNA for the CDR3: TGTGCCTGGAGCCGGGGGCTAGCGGGAGTTTTTGATGAGCAGTTCTTC.

The rearrangement links TRBV11-2 to TRBJ2-1, with 9 nucleotides matching TRBD2. This CDR3 is 14 amino acids long. The junction had 6 bases not matched to a gene; V was cut back by 2 bases and J by 10 bases. Germline assignment: CDR1 SGHAT and CDR2 FQNNGV. The chain's CDR3 is CASSLLAGKEEQFF. The DNA of the CDR3 is TGTGCCAGCAGCTTACTAGCGGGAAAGGAGGAGCAGTTCTTC.

The chain joins TRBV5-4 to TRBJ2-1; the match to TRBD2 covers 7 bases. Trimming removed 5 bases from V and 5 bases from J; junction bases left unmatched: 10. CDR1 and CDR2 (germline): SGHNT, YYREEE (reference sequence). This CDR3 has 15 residues. CDR3 residues: CASRTIGTTHNEQFF. CDR3 DNA: TGTGCCAGCAGAACTATCGGGACTACACACAATGAGCAGTTCTTC. Using reference TRBV5-4 and TRBJ2-1 for the parts outside the CDR3, the full variable domain is ETGVTQSPTHLIKTRGQQVTLRCSSQSGHNTVSWYQQALGQGPQFIFQYYREEENGRGNFPPRFSGLQFPNYSSELNVNALELDDSALYLCASRTIGTTHNEQFFGPGTRLTVL.

The chain links TRBV7-8 to TRBJ2-5; TRBD2 aligns across 12 bases. The CDR3 runs 18 residues. CDR1 and CDR2 (germline): SGHVS, FQNEAQ. Unmatched junction bases numbered 10, after V lost 1 base and J lost 4 bases. CDR3 nucleotides: TGTGCCAGCAGCTTAGATTCCCGTACTAGCGGGAGGAGAGAGACCCAGTACTTC. Translating it yields CASSLDSRTSGRRETQYF. Together with reference TRBV7-8 and TRBJ2-5, the CDR3 gives the full variable domain: GAGVSQSPRYKVAKRGQDVALRCDPISGHVSLFWYQQALGQGPEFLTYFQNEAQLDKSGLPSDRFFAERPEGSVSTLKIQRTQQEDSAVYLCASSLDSRTSGRRETQYFGPGTRLLVL.

This clone was counted once. The chain is built from TRBV11-2 and TRBJ2-3; TRBD2 is a possible D gene (6 bases). V lost 5 bases and J 6 bases, leaving 15 bases between the germline ends. CDR1 is SGHAT, CDR2 FQNNGV, per germline. The CDR3 is 14 residues long. The DNA of the CDR3 is TGTGCCAGCAGCGGAAGCCTAGCGATTGATACGCAGTATTTT. Encoded protein: CASSGSLAIDTQYF.

This clone was picked up one time. V usage is TRBV7-9 and J usage is TRBJ2-1; no definite D call. V lost 5 bases, J lost 0 bases, and 11 bases lay in between. The CDR3 has 15 amino acids. The germline V gene encodes CDR1 SEHNR and CDR2 FQNEAQ (reference sequence). CDR3 sequence reads: CASSPSYSSYNEQFF. The CDR3 DNA sequence: TGTGCCAGCAGCCCTTCGTATAGCTCCTACAATGAGCAGTTCTTC.

CDR3 region: CASTHYTDTQYF. For the CDR3, the DNA is TGTGCCAGCACCCACTACACAGATACGCAGTATTTT. The J gene is TRBJ2-3, the V gene TRBV6-5; D ambiguous. The V and J ends lost 7 bases and 2 bases respectively, with 7 bases between them. Germline lookup yields CDR1 MNHEY and CDR2 SVGAGI. The CDR3 spans 12 residues.

The sample holds one count of this clone. V usage is TRBV6-5 and J usage is TRBJ2-3; 7 bases match TRBD2. This CDR3 is 16 amino acids long. Germline V gene sequence: CDR1 MNHEY, CDR2 SVGAGI. The trim removed 0 bases at V and 7 bases at J, leaving 10 bases unmatched. The CDR3 is CASSYSGGTGGNTQYF. CDR3 coding DNA: TGTGCCAGCAGTTACTCGGGGGGTACGGGGGGTAATACGCAGTATTTT.

The rearrangement joins TRBV27 to TRBJ1-5; TRBD1 matches at 7 bases. The CDR3 loop spans 15 amino acids. J gave up 1 base and V 2 bases, and 2 bases lay outside the gene matches. Germline values: CDR1 MNHEY, CDR2 SMNVEV (reference sequence). CDR3 nucleotides: TGTGCCAGCAGTTTACAGGGGGTCAGCAATCAGCCCCAGCATTTT. Its protein is CASSLQGVSNQPQHF.

The chain links TRBV7-9 to TRBJ1-3, with unresolved D. This CDR3 comprises 16 residues. The germline V gene encodes CDR1 SEHNR and CDR2 FQNEAQ (reference sequence). Trimming cost V 1 base and J 0 bases, with 10 bases left between them. CDR3 sequence: CASSLGSQFSGNTIYF. In nucleotides, the CDR3 is TGTGCCAGCAGCTTAGGTTCCCAATTCTCTGGAAACACCATATATTTT. Filled out from reference TRBV7-9 and TRBJ1-3, the complete variable domain reads DTGVSQNPRHKITKRGQNVTFRCDPISEHNRLYWYRQTLGQGPEFLTYFQNEAQLEKSRLLSDRFSAERPKGSFSTLEIQRTEQGDSAMYLCASSLGSQFSGNTIYFGEGSWLTVV.